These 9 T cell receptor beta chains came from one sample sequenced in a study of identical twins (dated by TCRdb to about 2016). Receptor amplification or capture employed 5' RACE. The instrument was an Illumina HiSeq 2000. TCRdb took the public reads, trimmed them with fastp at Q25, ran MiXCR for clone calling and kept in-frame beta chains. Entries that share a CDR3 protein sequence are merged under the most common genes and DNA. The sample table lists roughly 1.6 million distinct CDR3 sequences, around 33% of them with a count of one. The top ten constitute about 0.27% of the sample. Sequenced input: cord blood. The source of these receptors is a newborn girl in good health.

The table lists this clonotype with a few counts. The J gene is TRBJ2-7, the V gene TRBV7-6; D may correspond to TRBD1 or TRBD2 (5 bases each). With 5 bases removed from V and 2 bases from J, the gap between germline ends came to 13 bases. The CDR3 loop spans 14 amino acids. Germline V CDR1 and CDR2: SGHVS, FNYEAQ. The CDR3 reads CASSRGAGTYEQYF. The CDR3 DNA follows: TGTGCCAGCAGCAGAGGGGCTGGCACCTACGAGCAGTACTTC.

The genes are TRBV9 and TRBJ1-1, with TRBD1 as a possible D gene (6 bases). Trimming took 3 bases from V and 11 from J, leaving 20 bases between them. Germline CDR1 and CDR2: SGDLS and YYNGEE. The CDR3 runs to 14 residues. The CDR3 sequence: CASSAVTGPMRAFF. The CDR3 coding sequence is TGTGCCAGCAGCGCGGTGACAGGCCCAATGAGGGCTTTCTTT.

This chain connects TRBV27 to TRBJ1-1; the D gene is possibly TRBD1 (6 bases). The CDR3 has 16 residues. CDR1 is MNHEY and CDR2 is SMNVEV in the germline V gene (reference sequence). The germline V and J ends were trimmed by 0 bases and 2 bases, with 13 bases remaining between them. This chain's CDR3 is CASSLSSSGANTEAFF. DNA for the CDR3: TGTGCCAGCAGTTTATCGTCATCGGGGGCAAACACTGAAGCTTTCTTT.

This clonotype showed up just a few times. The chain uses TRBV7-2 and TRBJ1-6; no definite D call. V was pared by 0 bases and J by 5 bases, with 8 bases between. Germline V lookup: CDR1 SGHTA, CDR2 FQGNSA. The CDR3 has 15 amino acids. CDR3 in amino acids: CASSLAGPDNSPLHF. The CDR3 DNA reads TGTGCCAGCAGCTTAGCCGGACCAGATAATTCACCCCTCCACTTT.

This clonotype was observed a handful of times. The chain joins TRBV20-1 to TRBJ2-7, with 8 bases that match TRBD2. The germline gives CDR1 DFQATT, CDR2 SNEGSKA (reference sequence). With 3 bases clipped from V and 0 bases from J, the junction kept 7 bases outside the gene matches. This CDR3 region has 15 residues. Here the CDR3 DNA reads TGCAGTGCTAGGCCTACTAGCGGTAGCTCCTACGAGCAGTACTTC. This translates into CSARPTSGSSYEQYF.

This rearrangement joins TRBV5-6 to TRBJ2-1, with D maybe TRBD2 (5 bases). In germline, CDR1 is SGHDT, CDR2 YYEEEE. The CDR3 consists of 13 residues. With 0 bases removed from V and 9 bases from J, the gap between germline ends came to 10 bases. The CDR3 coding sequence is TGTGCCAGCAGCTTGGCCACTGGGAGTGAGCAGTTCTTC. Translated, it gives CASSLATGSEQFF. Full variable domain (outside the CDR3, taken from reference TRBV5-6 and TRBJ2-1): DAGVTQSPTHLIKTRGQQVTLRCSPKSGHDTVSWYQQALGQGPQFIFQYYEEEERQRGNFPDRFSGHQFPNYSSELNVNALLLGDSALYLCASSLATGSEQFFGPGTRLTVL.

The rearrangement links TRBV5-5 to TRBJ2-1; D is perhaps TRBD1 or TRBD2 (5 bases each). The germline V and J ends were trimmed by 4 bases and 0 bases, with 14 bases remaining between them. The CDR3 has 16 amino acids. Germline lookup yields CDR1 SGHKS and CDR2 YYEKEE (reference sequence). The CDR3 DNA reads TGTGCCAGCAGCAAGGGACCTCTCAGCTCCTACAATGAGCAGTTCTTC. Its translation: CASSKGPLSSYNEQFF.

In DNA form, the CDR3 reads TGTGCCTGGAGTCCCCCTAAACAGGGCCACTATGGCTACACCTTC. Translated, it gives CAWSPPKQGHYGYTF. The chain employs TRBV30 and TRBJ1-2; tentatively, D is TRBD1 (6 bases). The CDR3 length is 15 residues. Germline V gives CDR1 GTSNPN, CDR2 SVGIG (reference sequence). The V and J ends lost 2 bases and 3 bases respectively, with 16 bases between them. The whole variable domain, remainder taken from reference TRBV30 and TRBJ1-2, is SQTIHQWPATLVQPVGSPLSLECTVEGTSNPNLYWYRQAAGRGLQLLFYSVGIGQISSEVPQNLSASRPQDRQFILSSKKLLLSDSGFYLCAWSPPKQGHYGYTFGSGTRLTVV.

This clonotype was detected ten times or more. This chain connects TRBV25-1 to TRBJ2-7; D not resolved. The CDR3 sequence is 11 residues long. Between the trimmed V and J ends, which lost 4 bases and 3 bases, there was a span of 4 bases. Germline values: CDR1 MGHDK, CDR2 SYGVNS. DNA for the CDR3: TGTGCCAGCAGTGTTCACTACGAGCAGTACTTC. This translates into CASSVHYEQYF.